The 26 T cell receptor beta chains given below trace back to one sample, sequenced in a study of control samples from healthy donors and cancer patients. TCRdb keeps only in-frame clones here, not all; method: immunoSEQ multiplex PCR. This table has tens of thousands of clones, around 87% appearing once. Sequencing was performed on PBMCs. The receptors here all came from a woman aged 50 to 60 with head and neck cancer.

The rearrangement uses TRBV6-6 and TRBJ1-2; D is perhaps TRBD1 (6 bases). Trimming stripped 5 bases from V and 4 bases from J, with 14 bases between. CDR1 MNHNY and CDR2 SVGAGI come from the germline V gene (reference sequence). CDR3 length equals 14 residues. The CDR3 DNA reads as TGTGCCAGCAGTGGGGGGGCTTCTAGCTATGGCTACACCTTC. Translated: CASSGGASSYGYTF.

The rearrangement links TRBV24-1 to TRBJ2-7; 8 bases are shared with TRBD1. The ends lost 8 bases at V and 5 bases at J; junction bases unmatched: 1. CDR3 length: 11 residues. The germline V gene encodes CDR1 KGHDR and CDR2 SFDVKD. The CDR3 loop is CATKDRDEQYF. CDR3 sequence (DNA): TGTGCCACCAAGGACAGGGACGAGCAGTACTTC.

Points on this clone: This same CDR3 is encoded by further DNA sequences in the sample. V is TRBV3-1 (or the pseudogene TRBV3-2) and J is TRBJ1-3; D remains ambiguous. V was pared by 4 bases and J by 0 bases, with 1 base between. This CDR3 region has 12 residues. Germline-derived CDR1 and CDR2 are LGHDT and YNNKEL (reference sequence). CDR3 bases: TGTGCCAGCAGCCGCTCTGGAAACACCATATATTTT. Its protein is CASSRSGNTIYF.

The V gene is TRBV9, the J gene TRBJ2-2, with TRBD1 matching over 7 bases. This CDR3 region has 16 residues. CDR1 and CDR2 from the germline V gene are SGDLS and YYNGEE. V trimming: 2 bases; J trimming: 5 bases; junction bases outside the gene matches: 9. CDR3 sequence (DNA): TGTGCCAGCAGCGTCCGAACAGGGGTTAGTACCGGGGAGCTGTTTTTT. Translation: CASSVRTGVSTGELFF.

CDR3 protein: CASTSGGAGTEAFF. The CDR3, as DNA: TGTGCCAGCACTTCGGGGGGGGCAGGCACTGAAGCTTTCTTT. The chain links TRBV7-8 to TRBJ1-1; a weak D match, TRBD1 (6 bases). CDR3 length: 14 residues. Germline loops: CDR1 SGHVS, CDR2 FQNEAQ. V was shortened by 7 bases and J by 4 bases, with 16 bases between the two germline ends. Full variable domain (remainder filled in from reference TRBV7-8 and TRBJ1-1): GAGVSQSPRYKVAKRGQDVALRCDPISGHVSLFWYQQALGQGPEFLTYFQNEAQLDKSGLPSDRFFAERPEGSVSTLKIQRTQQEDSAVYLCASTSGGAGTEAFFGQGTRLTVV.

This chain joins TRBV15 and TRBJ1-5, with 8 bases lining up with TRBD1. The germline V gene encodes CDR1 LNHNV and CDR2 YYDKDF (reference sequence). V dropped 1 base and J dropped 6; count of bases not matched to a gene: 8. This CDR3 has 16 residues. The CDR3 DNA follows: TGTGCCACCAGCAGAGGATTTAGGGGGACAGGTCAGCCCCAGCATTTT. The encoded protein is CATSRGFRGTGQPQHF.

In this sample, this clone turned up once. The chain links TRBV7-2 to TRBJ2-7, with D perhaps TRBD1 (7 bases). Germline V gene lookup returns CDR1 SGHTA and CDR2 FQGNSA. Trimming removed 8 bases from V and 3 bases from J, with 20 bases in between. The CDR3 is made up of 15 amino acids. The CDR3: CASRELAGGGYEQYF. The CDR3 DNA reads TGTGCCAGCCGTGAGTTGGCAGGGGGAGGCTACGAGCAGTACTTC.

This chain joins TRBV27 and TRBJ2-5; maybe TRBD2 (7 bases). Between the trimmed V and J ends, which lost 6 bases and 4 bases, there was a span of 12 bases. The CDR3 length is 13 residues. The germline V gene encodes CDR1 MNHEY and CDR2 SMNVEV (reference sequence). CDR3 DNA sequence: TGTGCCAGCAGGGGGGGGGCCGGAGAGACCCAGTACTTC. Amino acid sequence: CASRGGAGETQYF.

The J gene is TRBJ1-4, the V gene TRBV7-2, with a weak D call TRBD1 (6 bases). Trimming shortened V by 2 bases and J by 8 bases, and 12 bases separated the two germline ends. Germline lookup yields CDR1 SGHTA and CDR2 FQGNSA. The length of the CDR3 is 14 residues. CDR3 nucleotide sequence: TGTGCCAGCAGCTTAACAGGGATAGGAGAAAAACTGTTTTTT. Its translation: CASSLTGIGEKLFF.

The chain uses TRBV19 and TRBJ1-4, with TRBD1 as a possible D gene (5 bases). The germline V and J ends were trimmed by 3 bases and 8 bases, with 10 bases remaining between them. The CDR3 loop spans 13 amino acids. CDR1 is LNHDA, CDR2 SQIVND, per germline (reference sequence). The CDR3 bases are TGTGCCAGTAGTATGGGACGGGTGGAAAAACTGTTTTTT. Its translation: CASSMGRVEKLFF.

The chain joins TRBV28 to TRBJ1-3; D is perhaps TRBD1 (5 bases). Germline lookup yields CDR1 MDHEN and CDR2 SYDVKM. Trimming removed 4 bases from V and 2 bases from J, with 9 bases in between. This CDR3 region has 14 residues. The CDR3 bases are TGTGCCAGCAGTTCCCCGGACACTGGAAACACCATATATTTT. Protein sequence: CASSSPDTGNTIYF. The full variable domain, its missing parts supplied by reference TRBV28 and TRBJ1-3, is DVKVTQSSRYLVKRTGEKVFLECVQDMDHENMFWYRQDPGLGLRLIYFSYDVKMKEKGDIPEGYSVSREKKERFSLILESASTNQTSMYLCASSSPDTGNTIYFGEGSWLTVV.

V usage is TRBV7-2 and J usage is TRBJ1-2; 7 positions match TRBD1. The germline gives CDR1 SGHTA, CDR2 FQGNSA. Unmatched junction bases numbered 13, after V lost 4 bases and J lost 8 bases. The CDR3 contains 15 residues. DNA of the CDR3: TGTGCCAGCAGCTCCGAACAGGGGCTCGTCTACGGCTACACCTTC. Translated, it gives CASSSEQGLVYGYTF.

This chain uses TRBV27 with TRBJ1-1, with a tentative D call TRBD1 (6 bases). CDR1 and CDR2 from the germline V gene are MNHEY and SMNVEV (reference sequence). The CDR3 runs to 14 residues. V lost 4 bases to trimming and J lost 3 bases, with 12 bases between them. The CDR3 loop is CASSWGHADTEAFF. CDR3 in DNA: TGTGCCAGCAGTTGGGGGCACGCGGACACTGAAGCTTTCTTT.

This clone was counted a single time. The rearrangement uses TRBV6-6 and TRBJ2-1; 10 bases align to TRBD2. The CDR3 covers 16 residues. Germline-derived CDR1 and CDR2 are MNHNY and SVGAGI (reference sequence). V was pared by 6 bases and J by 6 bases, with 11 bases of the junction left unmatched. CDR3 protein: CASSEPSGGAPNEQFF. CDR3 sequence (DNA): TGTGCCAGCAGCGAACCAAGCGGGGGGGCCCCCAATGAGCAGTTCTTC.

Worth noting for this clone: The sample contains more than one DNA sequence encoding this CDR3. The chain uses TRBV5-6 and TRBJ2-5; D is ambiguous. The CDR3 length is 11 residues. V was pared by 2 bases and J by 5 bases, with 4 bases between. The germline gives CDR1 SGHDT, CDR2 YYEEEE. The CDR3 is CASSFGETQYF. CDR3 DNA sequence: TGTGCCAGCAGCTTTGGGGAGACCCAGTACTTC.

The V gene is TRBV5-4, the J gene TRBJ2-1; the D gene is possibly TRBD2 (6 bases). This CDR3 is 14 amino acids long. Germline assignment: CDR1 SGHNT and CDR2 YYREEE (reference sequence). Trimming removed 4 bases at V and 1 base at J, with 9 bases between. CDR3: CASSRGSSYNEQFF. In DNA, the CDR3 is TGTGCCAGCAGCCGGGGGTCTTCCTACAATGAGCAGTTCTTC.

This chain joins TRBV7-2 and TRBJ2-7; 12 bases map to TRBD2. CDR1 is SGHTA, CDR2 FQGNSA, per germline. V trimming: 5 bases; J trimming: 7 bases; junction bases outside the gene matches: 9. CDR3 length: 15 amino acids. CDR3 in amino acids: CASSPRTSGAGEQYF. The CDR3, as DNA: TGTGCCAGCAGCCCACGGACTAGCGGGGCGGGGGAGCAGTACTTC.

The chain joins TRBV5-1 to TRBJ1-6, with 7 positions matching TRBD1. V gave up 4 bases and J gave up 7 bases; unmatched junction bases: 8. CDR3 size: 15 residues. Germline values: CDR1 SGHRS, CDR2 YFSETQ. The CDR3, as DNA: TGCGCCAGCAGCGCCCGGGACAGCGGGAATTCACCCCTCCACTTT. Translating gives CASSARDSGNSPLHF.

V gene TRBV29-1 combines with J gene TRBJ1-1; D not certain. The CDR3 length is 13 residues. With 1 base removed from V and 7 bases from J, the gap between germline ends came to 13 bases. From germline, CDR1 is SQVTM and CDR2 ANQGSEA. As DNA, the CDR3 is TGCAGCGTTGAAGGGAAGCTAAGAAATGAAGCTTTCTTT. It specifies CSVEGKLRNEAFF.

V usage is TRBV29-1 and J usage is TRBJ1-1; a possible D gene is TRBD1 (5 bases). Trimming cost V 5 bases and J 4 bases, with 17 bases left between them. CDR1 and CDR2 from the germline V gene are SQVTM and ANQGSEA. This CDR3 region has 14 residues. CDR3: CSVPRTRAGTEAFF. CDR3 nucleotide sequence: TGCAGCGTTCCTAGGACCAGGGCAGGCACTGAAGCTTTCTTT.

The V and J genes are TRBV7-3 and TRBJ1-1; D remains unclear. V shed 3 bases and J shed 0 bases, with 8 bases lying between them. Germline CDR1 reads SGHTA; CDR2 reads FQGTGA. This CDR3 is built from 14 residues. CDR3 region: CASSFDPVNTEAFF. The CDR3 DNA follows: TGTGCCAGCAGCTTTGACCCTGTGAACACTGAAGCTTTCTTT.

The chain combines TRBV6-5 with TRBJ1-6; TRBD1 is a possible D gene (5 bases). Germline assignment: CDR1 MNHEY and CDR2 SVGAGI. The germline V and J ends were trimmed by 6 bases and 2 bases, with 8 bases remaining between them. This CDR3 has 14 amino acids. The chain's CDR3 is CASRQGAYNSPLHF. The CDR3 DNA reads TGTGCCAGCAGGCAGGGTGCCTATAATTCACCCCTCCACTTT.

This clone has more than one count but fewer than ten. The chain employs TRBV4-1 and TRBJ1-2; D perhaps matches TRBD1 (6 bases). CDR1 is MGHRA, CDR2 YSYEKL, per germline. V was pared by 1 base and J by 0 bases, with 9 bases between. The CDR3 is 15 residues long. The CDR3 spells CASSQGTAANYGYTF. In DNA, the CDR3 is TGCGCCAGCAGCCAAGGGACAGCAGCTAACTATGGCTACACCTTC.

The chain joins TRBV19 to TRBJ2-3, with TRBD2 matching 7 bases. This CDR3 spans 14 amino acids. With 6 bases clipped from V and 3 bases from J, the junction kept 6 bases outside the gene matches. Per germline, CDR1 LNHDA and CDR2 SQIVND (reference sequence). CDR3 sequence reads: CASREGGRTDTQYF. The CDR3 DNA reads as TGTGCCAGTAGGGAGGGAGGGAGAACAGATACGCAGTATTTT.

The CDR3 sequence: CASSLGTASEAFF. Written as DNA, the CDR3 is TGCGCCAGCAGCTTAGGGACCGCCTCTGAAGCTTTCTTT. This sequence joins TRBV5-1 and TRBJ1-1; maybe TRBD1 (5 bases). Trimming removed 2 bases at V and 6 bases at J, with 11 bases between. Germline V CDR1 and CDR2: SGHRS, YFSETQ. This CDR3 contains 13 residues.

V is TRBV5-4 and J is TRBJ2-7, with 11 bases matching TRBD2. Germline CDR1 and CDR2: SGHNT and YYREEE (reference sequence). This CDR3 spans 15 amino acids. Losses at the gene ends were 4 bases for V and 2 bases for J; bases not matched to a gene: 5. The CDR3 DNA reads TGTGCCAGCAGCCCCGATAGCGGGGGGGCCTACGAGCAGTACTTC. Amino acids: CASSPDSGGAYEQYF.